Each of the 26 T cell receptor beta chains below was sequenced from the same sample in a study of shared clonotypes between healthy human individuals. Profiled with immunoSEQ multiplex PCR; TCRdb holds only in-frame clones, not every one. The sample has over 850,000 clones, about 80% seen once. Material: memory CD4+ T cells from PBMCs. Stated subset: CD45RA-negative fraction. The receptor set was obtained from a man aged 18 to 29 in good health. Some clones in this sample may be carry-over from other donors' samples.

This clone came up a few times. The chain employs TRBV28 and TRBJ2-3, with 8 bases matching TRBD1. Unmatched junction bases numbered 8, after V lost 10 bases and J lost 2 bases. The CDR3 covers 14 residues. Germline V gene lookup returns CDR1 MDHEN and CDR2 SYDVKM. The CDR3 is CATTRGPTTDTQYF. CDR3 DNA sequence: TGTGCCACCACCAGGGGGCCAACCACAGATACGCAGTATTTT.

J is TRBJ1-2 and V is TRBV6-6, with D tentatively TRBD1 (5 bases). The length of the CDR3 is 13 residues. V gave up 7 bases and J gave up 4 bases, with 13 bases separating them. Germline V gene lookup returns CDR1 MNHNY and CDR2 SVGAGI (reference sequence). This CDR3 is CASNPGWAYGYTF. CDR3 coding DNA: TGTGCCAGCAACCCAGGGTGGGCCTATGGCTACACCTTC.

The chain links TRBV27 to TRBJ2-7; unclear D gene. With 10 bases removed from V and 0 bases from J, the gap between germline ends came to 10 bases. Germline values: CDR1 MNHEY, CDR2 SMNVEV (reference sequence). There are 12 residues in the CDR3. CDR3 amino acids: CATSSPSYEQYF. CDR3 DNA: TGTGCCACTTCGTCCCCCTCCTACGAGCAGTACTTC.

The chain recombines TRBV19 with TRBJ1-5; D is ambiguous. This CDR3 is 13 amino acids long. Germline loops: CDR1 LNHDA, CDR2 SQIVND (reference sequence). The germline V and J ends were trimmed by 2 bases and 7 bases, with 9 bases remaining between them. The chain's CDR3 is CASSIQTGQPQHF. CDR3 nucleotide sequence: TGTGCCAGTAGTATACAGACGGGACAGCCCCAGCATTTT.

The rearrangement uses TRBV28 and TRBJ2-7; D possibly corresponds to TRBD2 (6 bases). The V end lost 5 bases, the J end lost 0 bases, and 14 bases lay between the germline ends. This CDR3 is built from 15 residues. Germline V gene data show CDR1 as MDHEN and CDR2 as SYDVKM. This CDR3 is CASSLAGKNSYEQYF. CDR3 nucleotides: TGTGCCAGCAGTCTGGCGGGGAAGAACTCCTACGAGCAGTACTTC.

The chain recombines TRBV7-7 with TRBJ2-3; maybe TRBD2 (6 bases). Germline V lookup: CDR1 SSHAT, CDR2 FNYEAQ (reference sequence). The ends were cut back, 5 bases at V and 1 base at J, with 13 bases in the middle. The CDR3 totals 15 residues. Written as DNA, the CDR3 is TGTGCCAGCAGCCGCGGGAAGGGAGGCACAGATACGCAGTATTTT. It yields the protein CASSRGKGGTDTQYF.

The chain is built from TRBV4-3 and TRBJ2-5, with a tentative D call TRBD2 (6 bases). The V gene lost 1 base and the J gene lost 0 bases, with 9 bases spanning the gap. CDR1 LGHNA and CDR2 YSLEER come from the germline V gene. The CDR3 is 15 amino acids. The CDR3 here is CASSQGRGYQETQYF. The CDR3 nucleotides read TGCGCCAGCAGCCAAGGGCGGGGATACCAAGAGACCCAGTACTTC.

V usage is TRBV7-9 and J usage is TRBJ2-3; D is possibly TRBD1 or TRBD2 (5 bases each). CDR1 and CDR2 (germline): SEHNR, FQNEAQ (reference sequence). Trimming removed 7 bases from V and 6 bases from J, with 14 bases in between. The CDR3 loop spans 13 amino acids. CDR3 sequence (DNA): TGTGCCAGCAAGGGAAGAGGGGTGGATACGCAGTATTTT. Translation: CASKGRGVDTQYF.

Comment on this clone: A far larger clone is a single base away, which makes a read error likely. This chain uses TRBV5-8 with TRBJ2-7; tentatively, D is TRBD2 (5 bases). Germline V lookup: CDR1 SGHTS, CDR2 YDEGEE. The V end was cut by 3 bases, the J end by 3 bases, with 16 bases between. The CDR3 length is 15 residues. The CDR3 nucleotides read TGTGCCAGCAGCTCCTATAGCGAGGGTTACTACGAGCAGTACTTC. This codes for CASSSYSEGYYEQYF.

The chain links TRBV4-1 to TRBJ2-2; D may be TRBD2 (5 bases). V shed 5 bases and J shed 8 bases, with 9 bases lying between them. The CDR3 consists of 12 residues. Germline V gene lookup returns CDR1 MGHRA and CDR2 YSYEKL. The CDR3, as DNA: TGCGCCAGCAGCGAGGGTGTAGGGGAGCTGTTTTTT. It yields the protein CASSEGVGELFF.

Worth noting for this clone: Distinct nucleotide sequences in the sample also encode this CDR3. The chain is built from TRBV7-2 and TRBJ1-2; D is unclear. The V end lost 3 bases, the J end lost 2 bases, and 4 bases lay between the germline ends. This CDR3 has 12 amino acids. Per germline, CDR1 SGHTA and CDR2 FQGNSA. The CDR3 DNA follows: TGTGCCAGCAGCTTGGCAAACTATGGCTACACCTTC. Its translation is CASSLANYGYTF.

The V and J genes are TRBV6-1 and TRBJ2-7; D is possibly TRBD1 or TRBD2 (5 bases each). Trimming removed 11 bases at V and 6 bases at J, with 23 bases between. The CDR3 is 14 residues long. CDR1 MNHNS and CDR2 SASEGT come from the germline V gene. The CDR3 loop is CAVSGSRWGIEQYF. The CDR3 DNA reads as TGTGCCGTCTCCGGCTCCCGCTGGGGGATCGAGCAGTACTTC.

The chain links TRBV28 to TRBJ2-5; possibly TRBD1 for D (6 bases). Trimming removed 6 bases at V and 2 bases at J, with 16 bases between. This CDR3 comprises 15 residues. Germline V lookup: CDR1 MDHEN, CDR2 SYDVKM. CDR3 in DNA: TGTGCCAGCAGAAGAGCAGGGGCGCGGCAAGAGACCCAGTACTTC. Amino acid sequence: CASRRAGARQETQYF.

Concerning this clone itself: A much larger clone sits a single nucleotide away, making a read error possible. Different DNA sequences within this sample yield the same CDR3. V and J are TRBV13 and TRBJ2-1; 9 bases agree with TRBD1. CDR1 is PRHDT and CDR2 is FYEKMQ in the germline V gene (reference sequence). The CDR3 length is 15 residues. Trimming cost V 3 bases and J 2 bases; bases outside gene matches: 2. CDR3: CASSLDRGPYNEQFF. In DNA, the CDR3 is TGTGCCAGCAGCTTGGACAGGGGCCCCTACAATGAGCAGTTCTTC.

This chain uses TRBV28 with TRBJ2-5; D is possibly TRBD1 or TRBD2 (6 bases each). Germline values: CDR1 MDHEN, CDR2 SYDVKM. V lost 6 bases, J lost 3 bases, and 8 bases lay in between. This CDR3 contains 12 residues. The CDR3 reads CASREGEETQYF. CDR3 coding DNA: TGTGCCAGCAGGGAGGGGGAAGAGACCCAGTACTTC.

This chain links TRBV4-1 with TRBJ1-5; unclear D gene. The V gene lost 2 bases and the J gene lost 0 bases, with 14 bases spanning the gap. This CDR3 comprises 17 residues. Germline V gives CDR1 MGHRA, CDR2 YSYEKL. Here the CDR3 DNA reads TGCGCCAGCAGCCAAAGTTCAGAATCCAATAGCAATCAGCCCCAGCATTTT. Its protein product is CASSQSSESNSNQPQHF.

V and J are TRBV27 and TRBJ2-5; 13 bases fit TRBD2. V was clipped by 6 bases and J by 1 base; unmatched bases: 11. This CDR3 is 18 amino acids long. CDR1 is MNHEY, CDR2 SMNVEV, per germline (reference sequence). The DNA of the CDR3 is TGTGCCAGCAGGGAGGAAACTAGCGGGAGGGTCGGCCAAGAGACCCAGTACTTC. Residues: CASREETSGRVGQETQYF.

The gene calls are TRBV4-1 and TRBJ1-1, with D hard to call. Trimming removed 8 bases at V and 4 bases at J, with 14 bases between. Germline CDR1 reads MGHRA; CDR2 reads YSYEKL. The CDR3 runs 13 residues. The CDR3 region has the DNA TGCGCCAGCGGAAAAGGAGACGGCACTGAAGCTTTCTTT. This encodes CASGKGDGTEAFF.

This rearrangement joins TRBV4-2 to TRBJ2-1; 9 bases agree with TRBD2. CDR3 size: 16 residues. The germline gives CDR1 LGHNA, CDR2 YNFKEQ. V lost 0 bases, J lost 7 bases, and 7 bases stayed unmatched. CDR3 in amino acids: CASSQDGREGWNEQFF. CDR3 nucleotides: TGTGCCAGCAGCCAAGATGGGCGGGAGGGTTGGAATGAGCAGTTCTTC.

This clone was detected many times. The rearrangement links TRBV6-5 to TRBJ1-5, with D tentatively TRBD1 (5 bases). V was trimmed by 0 bases and J by 7 bases, leaving 10 bases between them. CDR1 is MNHEY, CDR2 SVGAGI, per germline. This CDR3 comprises 14 residues. CDR3 DNA sequence: TGTGCCAGCAGTTACTCGGGGCGTGGGCAGCCCCAGCATTTT. Amino acids: CASSYSGRGQPQHF.

The table lists this clone with a few counts. The rearrangement links TRBV9 to TRBJ1-1; D is possibly TRBD1 (5 bases). CDR1 is SGDLS and CDR2 is YYNGEE in the germline V gene. This CDR3 region has 12 residues. V gave up 4 bases and J gave up 3 bases, with 7 bases separating them. This chain's CDR3 is CASSPRDTEAFF. CDR3 nucleotide sequence: TGTGCCAGCAGCCCCAGGGACACTGAAGCTTTCTTT.

The chain couples TRBV6-5 to TRBJ1-5; the D is unclear. Germline V gives CDR1 MNHEY, CDR2 SVGAGI. CDR3 length equals 11 residues. V lost 4 bases and J lost 4, with 2 bases in between. This chain's CDR3 is CASSSNQPQHF. The CDR3 DNA sequence: TGTGCCAGCAGTTCTAATCAGCCCCAGCATTTT.

The V and J genes are TRBV9 and TRBJ1-6; D not certain. V lost 3 bases and J 7 bases, leaving 11 bases between the germline ends. The CDR3 length is 14 residues. CDR1 is SGDLS and CDR2 is YYNGEE in the germline V gene. In DNA form, the CDR3 reads TGTGCCAGCAGCGGTATAGTCGCAAATTCACCCCTCCACTTT. Its translation is CASSGIVANSPLHF.

This clone occurred a few times. V is TRBV5-4 and J is TRBJ2-7; 7 positions match TRBD1. Germline V lookup: CDR1 SGHNT, CDR2 YYREEE (reference sequence). CDR3 length: 14 residues. Trimming removed 4 bases from V and 2 bases from J; junction bases left unmatched: 6. The CDR3 region is CASSTRDSPYEQYF. DNA of the CDR3: TGTGCCAGCAGCACTCGGGACAGCCCCTACGAGCAGTACTTC.

The chain has TRBV11-2 and TRBJ2-2; possibly TRBD1 for D (6 bases). The germline gives CDR1 SGHAT, CDR2 FQNNGV. There are 17 residues in the CDR3. Trimming left V 5 bases short and J 3 bases short, with 19 bases between. CDR3: CASSPLPRGLDTGELFF. The CDR3 region has the DNA TGTGCCAGCAGCCCGCTCCCAAGGGGGTTGGACACCGGGGAGCTGTTTTTT.

The chain joins TRBV27 to TRBJ2-7; unclear D gene. The CDR3 extends over 14 amino acids. Germline CDR1 and CDR2: MNHEY and SMNVEV (reference sequence). The V end lost 8 bases, the J end lost 2 bases, and 16 bases lay between the germline ends. Here the CDR3 reads CASRLGTTTYEQYF. CDR3 in DNA: TGTGCCAGCCGGCTCGGCACAACCACCTACGAGCAGTACTTC.